This T cell receptor beta chain was retrieved from a study of blood T cells in healthy people across ages. Study at large: Roughly one uniquely barcoded beta molecule per two T cells was captured.

Together with a sample-barcoded 5' primer, a J-beta primer mix was included in a second PCR lasting roughly 6 to 12 cycles. Each sample provided no less than 2.5 million CDR3-containing paired-end reads. TCRdb re-analysed the 5' RACE reads in MiXCR, keeping a single row per CDR3 protein. Here the sample spans hundreds of thousands of distinct CDR3 sequences, 45% to 50% being singletons. Trimming left V 5 bases short and J 6 bases short, with 11 bases between. This CDR3 has 13 residues. CDR1 and CDR2 (germline): SEHNR, FQNEAQ (reference sequence). The chain couples TRBV7-9 to TRBJ2-1, with TRBD2 as a possible D gene (5 bases). This sequence originates from a woman aged 55-70 years in good health. The specimen sequenced was blood. The CDR3 coding sequence is TGTGCCAGCAGCCCGGGAAATCCCAATGAGCAGTTCTTC. Amino acid sequence: CASSPGNPNEQFF.